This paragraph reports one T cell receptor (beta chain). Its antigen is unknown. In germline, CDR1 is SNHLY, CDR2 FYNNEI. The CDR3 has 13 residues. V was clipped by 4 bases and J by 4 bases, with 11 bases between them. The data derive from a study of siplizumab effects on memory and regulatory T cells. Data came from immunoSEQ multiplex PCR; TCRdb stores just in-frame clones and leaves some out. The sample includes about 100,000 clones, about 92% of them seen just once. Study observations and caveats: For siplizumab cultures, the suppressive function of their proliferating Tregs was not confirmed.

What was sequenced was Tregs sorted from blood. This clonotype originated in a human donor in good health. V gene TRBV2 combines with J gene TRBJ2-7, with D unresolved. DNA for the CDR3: TGTGCCAGCAGTGGTACGACTTTATACGAGCAGTACTTC. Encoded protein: CASSGTTLYEQYF.